This entry is about one T cell receptor (beta chain). Its specificity is unknown. The data are from a study of T cell repertoires in cytomegalovirus infection. Study-wide background: Public TCR beta signatures marked donors with CMV infection and the matching HLA.

The CDR3 spans 16 residues. Trimming took 0 bases from V and 9 from J; bases not matched to a gene: 10. CDR1 is SEHNR and CDR2 is FQNEAQ in the germline V gene (reference sequence). In TCRdb, the reads were re-called with MiXCR into one record per CDR3 protein. The profile shows fewer than 850,000 distinct CDR3 sequences, 29% of them singletons. The sequence came from a human donor in good health (CMV status not recorded). Some clones in this sample may be carry-over from other donors' samples. The chain has TRBV7-9 and TRBJ2-1; the match to TRBD2 covers 8 bases. Material: cultured CD8+ T cells from PBMCs, obtained from culture after CMV antigen stimulation. CDR3 residues: CASSLAASGPLGEQFF. CDR3 nucleotide sequence: TGTGCCAGCAGCTTAGCGGCTAGCGGGCCGCTCGGTGAGCAGTTCTTC.